This TCR beta chain was recovered during a study of blood T cell repertoires in COVID-19. Study background: Specimens from acute and convalescent COVID-19 originated in the United States, Italy and Spain.

Clones were sequenced by immunoSEQ multiplex PCR, and TCRdb holds only the in-frame ones, with some missing. The data contain 240,000 or so clones, about 89% of them singletons. The V gene's germline CDR1 is MNHEY and CDR2 SMNVEV (reference sequence). CDR3 length: 16 amino acids. V was clipped by 5 bases and J by 5 bases, with 21 bases between them. Participant age was roughly 18 to 90 years, and participants resided in 20 to 30 US areas. Two negative PCRs, clearance, or symptom resolution had been documented for recovered Cohort 3 donors. The rearrangement uses TRBV27 and TRBJ2-5, with TRBD2 as a possible D gene (7 bases). Sequencing was performed on PBMCs or T cells enriched from blood (not recorded which). The TCR comes from a man aged 35 to 55 who had recovered from COVID-19. DNA of the CDR3: TGTGCCAGCAGTCGGGGGGCTCGGGGGGCGAGTGAGACCCAGTACTTC. Its protein product is CASSRGARGASETQYF.